Sequencing of this TCR beta chain was carried out in a study of T cell repertoires in cytomegalovirus infection (dated by TCRdb to between 2018 and 2021). Turning to the overall study: Alongside well-studied HLA-B-restricted epitopes, the peptide stimulations were aimed at recently identified HLA-C-restricted CMV epitopes, whose presentation resists viral immunomodulation. The HLA type of each donor mattered for the analysis, because public TCR beta signatures pointed to carriage of CMV infection along with the matching HLA type. The research as a whole found: Carriers of CMV infection plus the relevant HLA type were discriminated by the cumulative frequency of public TCR beta family members in the study cohort and in an independent roughly 350-donor cohort. In the ex vivo response, HLA-C-restricted CMV-specific TCR beta clonotypes were dominant, and in two of eight donors the single most frequent clonotype came from this HLA-C-restricted group.

A remark on this clonotype: Its binding antigen is unknown. No much larger clonotype is one base removed from it; base qualities were not supplied.

The listed sequencing device is Illumina HiSeq 1500. The public reads were reanalyzed by TCRdb: fastp trimming at Q25, MiXCR alignment, in-frame beta chains only. Entries are consolidated by CDR3 protein sequence, retaining the most common genes and DNA. Within this sample are about 920,000 distinct CDR3 sequences, with around 32% of them counted one time only. The ten top clones hold 11% to 15% of the sample. Sequences SGHRS (CDR1) and YFSETQ (CDR2) are obtained from the germline V gene. V is trimmed back by 6 bases and J by 2 bases, and the junction contains 2 bases that no gene match accounts for. The CDR3, from cysteine to phenylalanine, totals 12 residues. CDR3 DNA is the only sequence kept; it has 36 bases, read in frame from the first base. Read against the paper, the sample's treatment or condition label means: in vitro stimulation with specific CMV peptide epitopes to enrich CMV-specific T cells.

This chain joins TRBV5-1 to TRBJ2-7; 7 central nucleotides agree with TRBD2. Sequencing was performed on cultured CD8+ T cells from PBMCs, taken from culture after CMV antigen stimulation. The clonotype was recovered from a human donor in good health (CMV status not recorded). Some clones in this sample may be carry-over from other donors' samples. The CDR3 protein sequence reads: CASTSGTYEQYF. The nucleotide sequence reads TGCGCCAGCACTAGCGGCACCTACGAGCAGTACTTC.